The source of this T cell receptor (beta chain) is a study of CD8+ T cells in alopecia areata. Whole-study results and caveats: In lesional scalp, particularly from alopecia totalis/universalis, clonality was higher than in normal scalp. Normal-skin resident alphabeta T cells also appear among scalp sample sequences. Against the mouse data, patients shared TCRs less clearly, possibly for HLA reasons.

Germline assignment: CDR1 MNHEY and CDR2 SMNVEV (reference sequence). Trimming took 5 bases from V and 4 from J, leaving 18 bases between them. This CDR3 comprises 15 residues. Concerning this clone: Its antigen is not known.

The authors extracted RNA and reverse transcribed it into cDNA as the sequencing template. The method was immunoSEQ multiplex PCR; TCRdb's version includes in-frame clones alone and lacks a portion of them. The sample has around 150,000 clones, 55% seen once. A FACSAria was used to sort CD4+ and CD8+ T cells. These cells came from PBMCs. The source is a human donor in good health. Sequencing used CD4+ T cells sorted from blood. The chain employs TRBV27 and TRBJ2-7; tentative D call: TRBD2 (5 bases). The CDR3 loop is CASSPALASSYEQYF. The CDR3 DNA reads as TGTGCCAGCAGTCCCGCCCTCGCTAGCAGTTACGAGCAGTACTTC.